One sample yielded the 14 T cell receptor beta chains listed below, sequenced in a study of cytomegalovirus exposure and HLA in healthy donors. Method: immunoSEQ multiplex PCR; TCRdb's copy keeps in-frame clones and lacks some. The sample comprises roughly 260,000 clones, about 83% of which are singletons, and around 2.6% rests with the top ten. The specimen sequenced was PBMCs. The receptors come from a man aged 18 to 29 in good health and CMV-seronegative.

The chain employs TRBV4-1 and TRBJ2-6; tentative D call: TRBD1 (6 bases). Deletions cut 1 base from V and 8 bases from J, with 15 bases between. The CDR3 spans 16 residues. Germline CDR1 MGHRA, CDR2 YSYEKL. CDR3 sequence (DNA): TGCGCCAGCAGCCAAGTGGGTCAGGGGCGCTCCAACGTCCTGACTTTC. This sequence encodes CASSQVGQGRSNVLTF.

V gene TRBV7-6 combines with J gene TRBJ2-5; 10 positions match TRBD1. V lost 5 bases and J lost 4; bases outside the gene matches: 4. Germline loops: CDR1 SGHVS, CDR2 FNYEAQ. This CDR3 is 14 amino acids long. The CDR3 coding sequence is TGTGCCAGCAGCGACAGGGGGCTATCAGAGACCCAGTACTTC. Encoded protein: CASSDRGLSETQYF.

The V gene is TRBV7-2, the J gene TRBJ2-3, with D possibly being TRBD1 (7 bases). The CDR3 extends over 17 amino acids. From germline, CDR1 is SGHTA and CDR2 FQGNSA. V lost 3 bases to trimming and J lost 0 bases, with 16 bases between them. CDR3: CASSFRGTEISTDTQYF. DNA of the CDR3: TGTGCCAGCAGCTTCCGCGGGACAGAGATTAGCACAGATACGCAGTATTTT.

The V and J genes are TRBV27 and TRBJ2-3; 9 nucleotides line up with TRBD1. The CDR3 has 17 residues. With 8 bases clipped from V and 4 bases from J, the junction kept 16 bases outside the gene matches. Germline lookup yields CDR1 MNHEY and CDR2 SMNVEV (reference sequence). The CDR3 coding sequence is TGTGCCAGCCGAACTTTAGGGGGGGGACAGGGCTCAGATACGCAGTATTTT. Residues: CASRTLGGGQGSDTQYF.

The chain combines TRBV30 with TRBJ2-1; a weak D match, TRBD2 (5 bases). V was cut by 0 bases and J by 7 bases, with 10 bases left in between. This CDR3 is built from 13 residues. The germline V gene encodes CDR1 GTSNPN and CDR2 SVGIG (reference sequence). In DNA form, the CDR3 reads TGTGCCTGGAGTGTAAGGAGCGGAAATGAGCAGTTCTTC. This codes for CAWSVRSGNEQFF.

The gene calls are TRBV7-9 and TRBJ1-6, with no clear D. The CDR3 has 15 amino acids. Deletions cut 8 bases from V and 0 bases from J, with 11 bases between. In germline, CDR1 is SEHNR, CDR2 FQNEAQ (reference sequence). The CDR3 bases are TGTGCCAGCGGTCAACAGAGCTCCTATAATTCACCCCTCCACTTT. The encoded protein is CASGQQSSYNSPLHF.

The chain links TRBV29-1 to TRBJ1-1; TRBD1 matches at 10 bases. Germline V gives CDR1 SQVTM, CDR2 ANQGSEA. The ends lost 7 bases at V and 5 bases at J; junction bases unmatched: 7. The length of the CDR3 is 13 residues. CDR3 nucleotides: TGCAGCGCCAATCGGGACAGGGGTACTGAAGCTTTCTTT. Translated: CSANRDRGTEAFF.

The chain recombines TRBV7-2 with TRBJ1-2; 9 bases are a match to TRBD1. Germline CDR1 and CDR2: SGHTA and FQGNSA. The CDR3 runs to 15 residues. V dropped 5 bases and J dropped 4; count of bases not matched to a gene: 8. The CDR3 loop reads CASSPRTGDRYGYTF. The CDR3, as DNA: TGTGCCAGCAGCCCTCGGACAGGGGACCGCTATGGCTACACCTTC.

CDR3 in amino acids: CASSRGTGGTDTQYF. The CDR3 DNA is TGTGCCAGCAGTCGGGGGACAGGGGGCACAGATACGCAGTATTTT. The chain combines TRBV27 with TRBJ2-3; 10 nucleotides match TRBD1. This CDR3 has 15 amino acids. Trimming cost V 5 bases and J 1 base; bases outside gene matches: 3. CDR1 and CDR2 from the germline V gene are MNHEY and SMNVEV (reference sequence).

The V call is TRBV29-1, the J call TRBJ2-3; D may be TRBD2 (5 bases). The germline V gene encodes CDR1 SQVTM and CDR2 ANQGSEA. V was pared by 0 bases and J by 8 bases, with 12 bases between. The CDR3 covers 13 residues. The CDR3 protein is CSVEEDSTATQYF. The CDR3 nucleotides are TGCAGCGTTGAAGAGGACTCCACGGCTACGCAGTATTTT.

The genes are TRBV5-4 and TRBJ1-2; 8 positions agree with TRBD1. CDR3 length: 15 residues. Germline V CDR1 and CDR2: SGHNT, YYREEE (reference sequence). The trim removed 4 bases at V and 9 bases at J, leaving 14 bases unmatched. DNA for the CDR3: TGTGCCAGCAGCGTGGACAGGGTTTCAGTAAGTCGCTACACCTTC. Amino acid sequence: CASSVDRVSVSRYTF.

The chain uses TRBV27 and TRBJ1-1; D remains unclear. The ends were cut back, 6 bases at V and 1 base at J, with 9 bases in the middle. CDR3 length: 13 residues. Germline-derived CDR1 and CDR2 are MNHEY and SMNVEV (reference sequence). CDR3 sequence reads: CASSETGNTEAFF. CDR3 coding DNA: TGTGCCAGCAGCGAAACGGGGAACACTGAAGCTTTCTTT.

The J gene is TRBJ2-5, the V gene TRBV4-3; D remains unclear. The germline V and J ends were trimmed by 0 bases and 2 bases, with 16 bases remaining between them. This CDR3 has 17 residues. The V gene's germline CDR1 is LGHNA and CDR2 YSLEER. The CDR3 is CASSQDASLGPQETQYF. CDR3 coding DNA: TGCGCCAGCAGCCAAGATGCCTCGTTGGGCCCTCAAGAGACCCAGTACTTC.

The chain combines TRBV7-3 with TRBJ2-2; a possible D gene is TRBD2 (5 bases). With 4 bases removed from V and 3 bases from J, the gap between germline ends came to 15 bases. Germline loops: CDR1 SGHTA, CDR2 FQGTGA. CDR3 length equals 16 residues. The CDR3 region is CASSSQTISYTGELFF. The CDR3 DNA is TGTGCCAGCAGCTCTCAGACTATTTCCTACACCGGGGAGCTGTTTTTT. The variable domain in full, with the rest retrieved from reference TRBV7-3 and TRBJ2-2, is GAGVSQTPSNKVTEKGKYVELRCDPISGHTALYWYRQSLGQGPEFLIYFQGTGAADDSGLPNDRFFAVRPEGSVSTLKIQRTERGDSAVYLCASSSQTISYTGELFFGEGSRLTVL.